One sample yielded the 15 T cell receptor beta chains listed below, sequenced in a study of control samples from healthy donors and cancer patients. Repertoires were generated with immunoSEQ multiplex PCR, while TCRdb's copy carries only in-frame clones and drops some. The table records about 250,000 clones, roughly 82% of them present only once. The material sequenced was PBMCs. These receptors were taken from a woman aged 60-75 years with lung cancer.

The gene calls are TRBV10-2 and TRBJ1-5; D remains unclear. V lost 6 bases to trimming and J lost 5 bases, with 11 bases between them. The CDR3 covers 13 residues. The V gene's germline CDR1 is WSHSY and CDR2 SAAADI. The CDR3 region is CASRLGGDQPQHF. The CDR3 DNA reads as TGCGCCAGCAGATTAGGTGGGGATCAGCCCCAGCATTTT.

The chain links TRBV5-4 to TRBJ1-1; 8 nucleotides align to TRBD1. Per the germline V gene, CDR1 is SGHNT and CDR2 is YYREEE (reference sequence). The trim removed 4 bases at V and 2 bases at J, leaving 13 bases unmatched. This CDR3 contains 17 residues. The CDR3 here is CASSPGGRGLINTEAFF. The CDR3 DNA is TGTGCCAGCAGCCCCGGGGGCAGGGGGCTTATTAACACTGAAGCTTTCTTT.

The chain recombines TRBV11-2 with TRBJ1-1; 9 bases fit TRBD1. CDR3 length: 14 residues. The germline gives CDR1 SGHAT, CDR2 FQNNGV. V trimming: 4 bases; J trimming: 5 bases; junction bases outside the gene matches: 5. CDR3 loop: CASSSQGAGTEAFF. The CDR3 coding sequence is TGTGCCAGCAGCTCACAGGGGGCTGGGACTGAAGCTTTCTTT.

Only a few counts were recorded for this clone. The rearrangement joins TRBV11-2 to TRBJ2-5; D is unresolved. This CDR3 contains 13 residues. V was cut by 3 bases and J by 5 bases, with 10 bases left in between. The germline CDR1 and CDR2 sequences are SGHAT and FQNNGV. This chain's CDR3 is CASSLGFGETQYF. The CDR3 DNA reads TGTGCCAGCAGCTTGGGGTTCGGGGAGACCCAGTACTTC.

The chain carries TRBV9 and TRBJ2-7; D is perhaps TRBD1 (6 bases). The CDR3 covers 14 residues. The V end lost 4 bases, the J end lost 0 bases, and 11 bases lay between the germline ends. Looked up from germline, CDR1 is SGDLS and CDR2 is YYNGEE. Here the CDR3 reads CASSPLDSSYEQYF. CDR3 DNA: TGTGCCAGCAGCCCACTGGACAGCTCCTACGAGCAGTACTTC. Using reference TRBV9 and TRBJ2-7 for the parts outside the CDR3, the full variable domain is DSGVTQTPKHLITATGQRVTLRCSPRSGDLSVYWYQQSLDQGLQFLIQYYNGEERAKGNILERFSAQQFPDLHSELNLSSLELGDSALYFCASSPLDSSYEQYFGPGTRLTVT.

The rearrangement joins TRBV10-3 to TRBJ1-6, with 7 bases fitting TRBD1. CDR3 length: 15 residues. From germline, CDR1 is ENHRY and CDR2 SYGVKD. Trimming removed 2 bases from V and 8 bases from J; junction bases left unmatched: 6. The CDR3 region has the DNA TGTGCCATCAGTGAGGACGGCAGGGGGGATTCACCCCTCCACTTT. Protein: CAISEDGRGDSPLHF.

V usage is TRBV5-1 and J usage is TRBJ1-4; no clear D. Germline V gene lookup returns CDR1 SGHRS and CDR2 YFSETQ. V lost 0 bases, J lost 8 bases, and 8 bases lay in between. The CDR3 runs to 13 residues. The CDR3 sequence: CASSLGGTEKLFF. Here the CDR3 DNA reads TGCGCCAGCAGCTTGGGGGGTACGGAAAAACTGTTTTTT.

The chain links TRBV2 to TRBJ1-2; the D gene is possibly TRBD1 (5 bases). The CDR3 has 16 amino acids. Trimming removed 3 bases at V and 6 bases at J, with 20 bases between. The V gene's germline CDR1 is SNHLY and CDR2 FYNNEI. The CDR3 nucleotides are TGTGCCAGCAGTGATGTTCGAAGGGGTCAGGGAGATGGCTACACCTTC. Amino acid sequence: CASSDVRRGQGDGYTF.

The V and J genes are TRBV5-1 and TRBJ2-1; 11 nucleotides align to TRBD1. With V trimmed by 0 bases and J by 15 bases, 2 bases remained unmatched. CDR1 and CDR2 from the germline V gene are SGHRS and YFSETQ. The CDR3 spans 12 residues. CDR3 protein: CASSLGDRGWFF. The DNA of the CDR3 is TGCGCCAGCAGCTTGGGGGACAGGGGGTGGTTCTTC.

This clone was counted a few times. This rearrangement joins TRBV7-2 to TRBJ1-1; TRBD1 matches 7 bases. This CDR3 region has 13 residues. CDR1 is SGHTA and CDR2 is FQGNSA in the germline V gene. With 2 bases clipped from V and 6 bases from J, the junction kept 3 bases outside the gene matches. The CDR3 protein is CASSLRQGPEAFF. CDR3 nucleotide sequence: TGTGCCAGCAGCTTACGACAGGGACCTGAAGCTTTCTTT.

J is TRBJ2-1 and V is TRBV2; D uncertain. Germline V gene data show CDR1 as SNHLY and CDR2 as FYNNEI. The CDR3 length is 11 residues. V was trimmed by 5 bases and J by 5 bases, leaving 4 bases between them. CDR3 sequence reads: CASSFHNEQFF. DNA of the CDR3: TGTGCCAGCAGTTTTCACAATGAGCAGTTCTTC.

Note on this clone: The same CDR3 also results from other DNA sequences found in this sample. The rearrangement joins TRBV2 to TRBJ1-4, with unresolved D. Germline values: CDR1 SNHLY, CDR2 FYNNEI. V was shortened by 7 bases and J by 7 bases, with 10 bases between the two germline ends. The CDR3 is made up of 12 amino acids. Here the CDR3 DNA reads TGTGCCAGCACCGAAGGCAGTGAAAAACTGTTTTTT. This translates into CASTEGSEKLFF.

This clone was seen a single time. The CDR3 here is CASSPPGGGNTIYF. Written as DNA, the CDR3 is TGTGCCAGCAGTCCACCCGGGGGGGGAAACACCATATATTTT. V is TRBV5-4 and J is TRBJ1-3; a weak D match, TRBD1 (5 bases). V was shortened by 5 bases and J by 4 bases, with 13 bases between the two germline ends. The CDR3 consists of 14 residues. The germline gives CDR1 SGHNT, CDR2 YYREEE (reference sequence).

This clone was found a few times. The chain is built from TRBV28 and TRBJ1-4, with a possible D match to TRBD1 (6 bases). This CDR3 spans 14 amino acids. Trimming shortened V by 1 base and J by 8 bases, and 11 bases separated the two germline ends. Germline V lookup: CDR1 MDHEN, CDR2 SYDVKM. The CDR3 region is CASSLSGAEEKLFF. In DNA form, the CDR3 reads TGTGCCAGCAGTTTATCAGGGGCGGAGGAAAAACTGTTTTTT.

CDR3 in DNA: TGTGCCAGCAGTCCACGGAAGGGACAGGGATACTCCTACGAGCAGTACTTC. It yields the protein CASSPRKGQGYSYEQYF. The V gene is TRBV28, the J gene TRBJ2-7; 9 positions agree with TRBD1. Trimming removed 5 bases from V and 0 bases from J; junction bases left unmatched: 11. The CDR3 length is 17 residues. Per germline, CDR1 MDHEN and CDR2 SYDVKM. Full variable domain (remainder filled in from reference TRBV28 and TRBJ2-7): DVKVTQSSRYLVKRTGEKVFLECVQDMDHENMFWYRQDPGLGLRLIYFSYDVKMKEKGDIPEGYSVSREKKERFSLILESASTNQTSMYLCASSPRKGQGYSYEQYFGPGTRLTVT.